This entry lists 12 T cell receptor beta chains sequenced from one sample in a study of shared clonotypes between healthy human individuals. Sequenced by immunoSEQ multiplex PCR; TCRdb stores in-frame clones only, minus some. The data hold millions of clones, with around nine tenths observed a single time. Material for sequencing was naive CD4+ T cells sorted from blood. Stated subset: CD45RA+ positively selected. The source of these receptors is a young man in good health.

The chain links TRBV9 to TRBJ2-7; a possible D gene is TRBD1 (6 bases). The CDR3 has 15 residues. The germline V and J ends were trimmed by 8 bases and 0 bases, with 18 bases remaining between them. Per germline, CDR1 SGDLS and CDR2 YYNGEE. The CDR3 DNA reads as TGTGCCAGTGACCCCGACAGGCTTAACTCCTACGAGCAGTACTTC. This codes for CASDPDRLNSYEQYF.

J is TRBJ2-1 and V is TRBV15; 7 positions agree with TRBD1. Trimming cost V 1 base and J 3 bases; bases outside gene matches: 9. The germline CDR1 and CDR2 sequences are LNHNV and YYDKDF (reference sequence). CDR3 length: 17 amino acids. The CDR3 coding sequence is TGTGCCACCAGCAGAGTTATCAAAGCAGGGGGCTACAATGAGCAGTTCTTC. Translation: CATSRVIKAGGYNEQFF.

The chain joins TRBV30 to TRBJ1-2; D may be TRBD1 (6 bases). With 5 bases removed from V and 5 bases from J, the gap between germline ends came to 18 bases. The CDR3 is 14 residues long. The germline gives CDR1 GTSNPN, CDR2 SVGIG (reference sequence). The CDR3 is CAWGTGGRSYGYTF. The CDR3 nucleotides read TGTGCCTGGGGGACTGGGGGGCGAAGTTATGGCTACACCTTC.

V gene TRBV9 combines with J gene TRBJ2-1, with no clear D. The CDR3 runs 15 residues. Germline CDR1 reads SGDLS; CDR2 reads YYNGEE. Trimming took off 3 bases at V and 3 bases at J, with 13 bases between the two ends. The CDR3 sequence: CASSAAGFLYNEQFF. CDR3 bases: TGTGCCAGCAGCGCTGCAGGTTTCCTCTACAATGAGCAGTTCTTC.

Concerning this clone itself: At one boundary the junction diverges from the germline segment, which might be a read error. The chain joins TRBV6-5 to TRBJ2-7, with 9 positions matching TRBD1. Germline CDR1 reads MNHEY; CDR2 reads SVGAGI. This CDR3 region has 14 residues. The CDR3 DNA follows: TGTGCCATCAGTCATGGGACAGGGCAGTACGAGCAGTACTTC. As protein: CAISHGTGQYEQYF.

The DNA for the CDR3 is TGTGCCAGCAGCGCCGGGACAGGTGAGCAGTTCTTC. Its translation is CASSAGTGEQFF. This chain joins TRBV11-3 and TRBJ2-1; the match to TRBD1 covers 8 bases. The CDR3 has 12 amino acids. CDR1 and CDR2 (germline): SGHNT, YENEEA. The V segment lost 5 bases and the J segment 9 bases; nucleotides outside the gene matches: 3.

The V call is TRBV29-1, the J call TRBJ2-3; TRBD2 aligns across 12 bases. This CDR3 is built from 14 residues. Looked up from germline, CDR1 is SQVTM and CDR2 is ANQGSEA. Germline trimming cut 4 bases from V and 6 bases from J; bases unmatched to any gene: 5. The CDR3 is CSVASGGAFDTQYF. CDR3 bases: TGCAGCGTTGCTAGCGGGGGGGCCTTTGATACGCAGTATTTT.

As DNA, the CDR3 is TGTGCCTGGAGTGGGCTAGCGGCAAATGAGCAGTTCTTC. This codes for CAWSGLAANEQFF. The chain carries TRBV30 and TRBJ2-1; the match to TRBD2 covers 7 bases. CDR3 length: 13 residues. Per the germline V gene, CDR1 is GTSNPN and CDR2 is SVGIG (reference sequence). Germline trimming cut 1 base from V and 7 bases from J; bases unmatched to any gene: 4.

The gene calls are TRBV19 and TRBJ1-2, with 8 bases identical to TRBD1. This CDR3 is built from 15 residues. Germline CDR1 and CDR2: LNHDA and SQIVND (reference sequence). V shed 5 bases, J shed 4 bases, and the junction held 9 bases outside the gene matches. CDR3 coding DNA: TGTGCCAGTAGTGAATCAGGGGGCGCTGGCTATGGCTACACCTTC. Translation gives CASSESGGAGYGYTF.

The chain couples TRBV7-9 to TRBJ2-5, with D maybe TRBD2 (5 bases). Germline loops: CDR1 SEHNR, CDR2 FQNEAQ (reference sequence). The CDR3 sequence is 14 residues long. Trimming stripped 5 bases from V and 0 bases from J, with 10 bases between. The DNA for the CDR3 is TGTGCCAGCAGCCGCTGGGGAGACCAAGAGACCCAGTACTTC. Translating gives CASSRWGDQETQYF.

This clone has a single count. Here the CDR3 DNA reads TGTGCCAGCTCCCGCGGGGTCAAGGGGAACACTGAAGCTTTCTTT. Its translation is CASSRGVKGNTEAFF. The rearrangement uses TRBV6-6 and TRBJ1-1; D unresolved. Germline V gene data show CDR1 as MNHNY and CDR2 as SVGAGI (reference sequence). With 8 bases removed from V and 1 base from J, the gap between germline ends came to 17 bases. This CDR3 contains 15 residues.

The V call is TRBV4-1, the J call TRBJ2-1; D ambiguous. Germline assignment: CDR1 MGHRA and CDR2 YSYEKL. V lost 4 bases, J lost 0 bases, and 13 bases lay in between. The CDR3 consists of 16 residues. In nucleotides, the CDR3 is TGCGCCAGCAGCCCCGCTCAGGTGAGCTCCTACAATGAGCAGTTCTTC. It is translated as CASSPAQVSSYNEQFF.